This T cell receptor beta chain was sequenced in a study of blood T cell repertoires in COVID-19. Using immunoSEQ multiplex PCR, the repertoire was profiled, and TCRdb retains in-frame clones only, with some absent. This repertoire shows over 200,000 clones, approximately 83% found once; its top ten account for 1.9%. Sequences were obtained from PBMCs or T cells enriched from blood (not recorded which). This TCR was recovered from a woman aged 45-60 years who had recovered from COVID-19.

CDR3: CASSTLAGGLNEQFF. The CDR3 bases are TGTGCCAGCAGCACACTAGCGGGAGGTCTGAATGAGCAGTTCTTC. The chain recombines TRBV28 with TRBJ2-1; TRBD2 aligns across 12 bases. CDR1 is MDHEN and CDR2 is SYDVKM in the germline V gene. Trimming took 6 bases from V and 7 from J; bases not matched to a gene: 7. This CDR3 comprises 15 residues.